Below, one TCR beta chain is given with its context. Different DNA sequences within this sample yield the same CDR3. The protocol was immunoSEQ multiplex PCR, while the TCRdb copy is restricted to in-frame clones and leaves out a portion. Of 200,000 to 300,000 clones detected, around 85% appear once; the ten largest clones hold about 3.3%. The CDR3 consists of 13 residues. Looked up from germline, CDR1 is SGHDT and CDR2 is YYEEEE. V gave up 4 bases and J gave up 6 bases; unmatched junction bases: 5. The record originates from a study of blood T cell repertoires in COVID-19. As for the study in general: Sources were T cells, B-cell-depleted T cells, or PBMCs; the material itself was cDNA or gDNA.

Enrolled through a virtual design, the participants were between about 18 and 100 years of age and came from 24 US areas. Allocation to cohorts depended on clinical history reported by the participants. The chain uses TRBV5-6 and TRBJ1-1; 8 bases fit TRBD1. The origin of this receptor is a woman between 40 and 55 years old with acute COVID-19. The sample comprised PBMCs or T cells enriched from blood (not recorded which). The CDR3, as DNA: TGTGCCAGCAGCCTAGACAGGGGTGCTGAAGCTTTCTTT. Translated, it gives CASSLDRGAEAFF. The complete variable domain, with remaining parts taken from reference TRBV5-6 and TRBJ1-1, reads DAGVTQSPTHLIKTRGQQVTLRCSPKSGHDTVSWYQQALGQGPQFIFQYYEEEERQRGNFPDRFSGHQFPNYSSELNVNALLLGDSALYLCASSLDRGAEAFFGQGTRLTVV.